This T cell receptor (beta chain) is drawn from a study of CD8+ T cells in alopecia areata. On the study more broadly: Twice a day, 5 to 10 mg of oral tofacitinib was administered to treated patients. Whole-study results and caveats: Higher clonality than in normal scalp was seen in lesional scalp, especially alopecia totalis/universalis.

Isolated RNA was reverse transcribed into cDNA used as the sequencing template. The assay was immunoSEQ multiplex PCR, and TCRdb's table has in-frame clones only and misses some. Of about 120,000 clones listed, roughly two fifths are singletons. A FACSAria was used to sort CD4+ and CD8+ T cells. These cells came from PBMCs. In the case of this clone: Its matching antigen is unknown.

The sample comprised CD4+ T cells sorted from blood. This TCR came from a human donor with alopecia areata.

CDR3 protein: CASGQSPFGTDTQYF. DNA for the CDR3: TGTGCTAGTGGTCAATCCCCCTTTGGCACAGATACGCAGTATTTT. The genes are TRBV12-5 and TRBJ2-3; D unresolved. The CDR3 is 15 amino acids. V lost 5 bases, J lost 1 base, and 13 bases lay in between. Germline V gene data show CDR1 as LGHNT and CDR2 as FRNRAP. The variable domain in full, with the rest retrieved from reference TRBV12-5 and TRBJ2-3, is DARVTQTPRHKVTEMGQEVTMRCQPILGHNTVFWYRQTMMQGLELLAYFRNRAPLDDSGMPKDRFSAEMPDATLATLKIQPSEPRDSAVYFCASGQSPFGTDTQYFGPGTRLTVL.